What follows are 21 T cell receptor beta chains derived from one specimen sequenced in a study of cytomegalovirus exposure and HLA in healthy donors. 60 Vbeta and 13 Jbeta primers were used in PCR. Data came from immunoSEQ multiplex PCR; TCRdb stores just in-frame clones and leaves some out. Its table lists 29,000 or so clones. The specimen was PBMCs. The receptor set was obtained from a man aged 30-40 years in good health and CMV-seronegative.

The chain joins TRBV6-5 to TRBJ2-5, with TRBD2 matching 10 bases. V lost 0 bases and J lost 5; bases outside the gene matches: 3. In germline, CDR1 is MNHEY, CDR2 SVGAGI. The CDR3 runs 15 residues. The CDR3 nucleotides are TGTGCCAGCAGTTACTCCCTAGCGGGGGTGGAGACCCAGTACTTC. Encoded protein: CASSYSLAGVETQYF.

J is TRBJ2-2 and V is TRBV4-3; D not certain. Germline V gene lookup returns CDR1 LGHNA and CDR2 YSLEER. CDR3 length equals 13 residues. V was clipped by 6 bases and J by 7 bases, with 12 bases between them. CDR3 nucleotides: TGCGCCAGCAGGGCGGCGGCTATCGGGGAGCTGTTTTTT. It codes for CASRAAAIGELFF.

The CDR3 region has the DNA TGTGCCAGCAGCTTAGGGGCAGGGGGGGAAGCTTTCTTT. Translated: CASSLGAGGEAFF. The chain combines TRBV11-2 with TRBJ1-1; the match to TRBD1 covers 7 bases. From germline, CDR1 is SGHAT and CDR2 FQNNGV. The CDR3 covers 13 residues. With 1 base clipped from V and 8 bases from J, the junction kept 4 bases outside the gene matches.

The chain has TRBV5-1 and TRBJ1-4, with 7 positions matching TRBD1. V lost 2 bases to trimming and J lost 8 bases; unmatched junction nucleotides: 6. The CDR3 extends over 14 amino acids. Germline lookup yields CDR1 SGHRS and CDR2 YFSETQ. CDR3 residues: CASSLQGKGEKLFF. In DNA, the CDR3 is TGCGCCAGCAGCTTACAGGGGAAAGGAGAAAAACTGTTTTTT. The whole variable domain, filled in from reference TRBV5-1 and TRBJ1-4, reads KAGVTQTPRYLIKTRGQQVTLSCSPISGHRSVSWYQQTPGQGLQFLFEYFSETQRNKGNFPGRFSGRQFSNSRSEMNVSTLELGDSALYLCASSLQGKGEKLFFGSGTQLSVL.

V gene TRBV9 combines with J gene TRBJ1-1; tentative D call: TRBD1 (5 bases). V was clipped by 4 bases and J by 4 bases, with 14 bases between them. The CDR3 is made up of 14 amino acids. Germline lookup yields CDR1 SGDLS and CDR2 YYNGEE. CDR3 amino acids: CASSLEGMATEAFF. DNA of the CDR3: TGTGCCAGCAGCTTGGAGGGGATGGCCACTGAAGCTTTCTTT.

The gene calls are TRBV30 and TRBJ1-2; perhaps TRBD1 as D (5 bases). Between the trimmed V and J ends, which lost 3 bases and 1 base, there was a span of 15 bases. Germline lookup yields CDR1 GTSNPN and CDR2 SVGIG (reference sequence). This CDR3 has 15 amino acids. CDR3 in DNA: TGTGCCTGGAGACCTCTTGGGGGGGATAACTATGGCTACACCTTC. It encodes CAWRPLGGDNYGYTF.

The rearrangement links TRBV5-1 to TRBJ2-2, with 8 bases fitting TRBD1. The CDR3 sequence is 15 residues long. Germline CDR1 and CDR2: SGHRS and YFSETQ. J was trimmed by 2 bases and V by 5 bases; bases with no gene match: 5. CDR3 DNA: TGCGCCAGCAGACCCGGACAGGGTAACACCGGGGAGCTGTTTTTT. It encodes CASRPGQGNTGELFF. Complete variable domain (other parts from reference TRBV5-1 and TRBJ2-2): KAGVTQTPRYLIKTRGQQVTLSCSPISGHRSVSWYQQTPGQGLQFLFEYFSETQRNKGNFPGRFSGRQFSNSRSEMNVSTLELGDSALYLCASRPGQGNTGELFFGEGSRLTVL.

Here the CDR3 reads CASRRAGGFGYEQYF. The CDR3 region has the DNA TGTGCCAGCCGCCGAGCGGGAGGGTTCGGCTACGAGCAGTACTTC. The chain recombines TRBV28 with TRBJ2-7, with TRBD2 identical over 10 bases. Germline CDR1 and CDR2: MDHEN and SYDVKM. Trimming removed 8 bases from V and 3 bases from J; junction bases left unmatched: 10. The CDR3 loop spans 15 amino acids.

V is TRBV5-1 and J is TRBJ2-1; 10 bases are a match to TRBD2. The CDR3 covers 16 residues. Germline V CDR1 and CDR2: SGHRS, YFSETQ. V was pared by 0 bases and J by 8 bases, with 8 bases of the junction left unmatched. CDR3 DNA sequence: TGCGCCAGCAGCTTGGCCCTAGCGGGGGTTCTCCATGAGCAGTTCTTC. This codes for CASSLALAGVLHEQFF.

The CDR3 spells CASSQGEGTSATQYF. For the CDR3, the DNA is TGTGCCAGCAGCCAAGGGGAAGGGACTAGCGCTACGCAGTATTTT. The chain recombines TRBV7-9 with TRBJ2-3; 10 bases are a match to TRBD2. The CDR3 is made up of 15 amino acids. V was clipped by 5 bases and J by 8 bases; unmatched bases: 10. Germline CDR1 and CDR2: SEHNR and FQNEAQ (reference sequence).

The chain recombines TRBV28 with TRBJ2-7; D possibly corresponds to TRBD2 (5 bases). CDR1 MDHEN and CDR2 SYDVKM come from the germline V gene. V was clipped by 5 bases and J by 3 bases, with 8 bases between them. The CDR3 is 12 amino acids. Written as DNA, the CDR3 is TGTGCCAGCAGTAGGACTGGCTACGAGCAGTACTTC. This gives the protein CASSRTGYEQYF.

V usage is TRBV27 and J usage is TRBJ1-4; 8 bases are a match to TRBD1. The CDR3 runs to 14 residues. Germline V gives CDR1 MNHEY, CDR2 SMNVEV (reference sequence). V dropped 1 base and J dropped 8; count of bases not matched to a gene: 3. Here the CDR3 DNA reads TGTGCCAGCAGTTTATGGGCAGGGGGCGAAAAACTGTTTTTT. This gives the protein CASSLWAGGEKLFF.

The rearrangement joins TRBV4-1 to TRBJ2-2, with D possibly matching TRBD2 (7 bases). Germline-derived CDR1 and CDR2 are MGHRA and YSYEKL. Trimming cost V 3 bases and J 6 bases, with 23 bases left between them. The CDR3 runs 18 residues. CDR3 region: CASSQSGVGGRTPGELFF. The CDR3 DNA reads as TGCGCCAGCAGCCAGAGTGGGGTGGGGGGGCGAACTCCCGGGGAGCTGTTTTTT.

The rearrangement uses TRBV29-1 and TRBJ2-5; 11 bases agree with TRBD1. Germline V CDR1 and CDR2: SQVTM, ANQGSEA. The CDR3 is made up of 15 amino acids. Unmatched junction bases numbered 5, after V lost 4 bases and J lost 1 base. As DNA, the CDR3 is TGCAGCGTTGCGGGGACAGGGGGTCCCCAAGAGACCCAGTACTTC. Protein sequence: CSVAGTGGPQETQYF.

V and J are TRBV28 and TRBJ2-1; 9 positions match TRBD2. The CDR3 length is 14 residues. V lost 2 bases and J lost 8; bases outside the gene matches: 4. The germline gives CDR1 MDHEN, CDR2 SYDVKM. CDR3 sequence (DNA): TGTGCCAGCAGTTTACTTAGCGGGAGAGATGAGCAGTTCTTC. It yields the protein CASSLLSGRDEQFF. Variable domain in full (rest from reference TRBV28 and TRBJ2-1): DVKVTQSSRYLVKRTGEKVFLECVQDMDHENMFWYRQDPGLGLRLIYFSYDVKMKEKGDIPEGYSVSREKKERFSLILESASTNQTSMYLCASSLLSGRDEQFFGPGTRLTVL.

The V call is TRBV4-1, the J call TRBJ2-5; TRBD2 matches at 12 bases. With V trimmed by 2 bases and J by 4 bases, 5 bases remained unmatched. Germline V gene sequence: CDR1 MGHRA, CDR2 YSYEKL. CDR3 length: 16 amino acids. Written as DNA, the CDR3 is TGCGCCAGCAGCCAATCCCGACTAGCGGGGGCAGAGACCCAGTACTTC. It translates to CASSQSRLAGAETQYF.

The chain uses TRBV6-5 and TRBJ2-7; 9 nucleotides align to TRBD2. The V gene end was trimmed by 4 bases and the J gene end by 2 bases; junction bases not matched to a gene: 3. Germline lookup yields CDR1 MNHEY and CDR2 SVGAGI. The CDR3 runs to 14 residues. The chain's CDR3 is CASSSVAGAYEQYF. For the CDR3, the DNA is TGTGCCAGCAGTTCTGTAGCGGGGGCCTACGAGCAGTACTTC.

The chain links TRBV6-6 to TRBJ2-1; TRBD1 agrees at 9 bases. The CDR3 is 16 residues long. The ends lost 2 bases at V and 6 bases at J; junction bases unmatched: 8. Germline loops: CDR1 MNHNY, CDR2 SVGAGI (reference sequence). The CDR3 loop reads CASSYLGTGIVNEQFF. In DNA form, the CDR3 reads TGTGCCAGCAGTTACCTCGGGACAGGGATCGTCAATGAGCAGTTCTTC.

The rearrangement joins TRBV7-9 to TRBJ1-2; 9 bases match TRBD1. The ends lost 2 bases at V and 2 bases at J; junction bases unmatched: 9. Germline loops: CDR1 SEHNR, CDR2 FQNEAQ (reference sequence). The CDR3 totals 17 residues. The CDR3 nucleotides read TGTGCCAGCAGCTTACCCGGGACAGGGAGATTAAACTATGGCTACACCTTC. Its protein is CASSLPGTGRLNYGYTF.

The chain couples TRBV28 to TRBJ2-1, with a tentative D call TRBD2 (6 bases). The CDR3 consists of 12 residues. Between the trimmed V and J ends, which lost 8 bases and 1 base, there was a span of 6 bases. Germline CDR1 reads MDHEN; CDR2 reads SYDVKM. For the CDR3, the DNA is TGTGCCAGCGGGAGGTCCTACAATGAGCAGTTCTTC. Its protein product is CASGRSYNEQFF.

The rearrangement uses TRBV25-1 and TRBJ2-7, with 10 nucleotides matching TRBD2. Unmatched junction bases numbered 13, after V lost 4 bases and J lost 4 bases. This CDR3 spans 17 amino acids. Germline V lookup: CDR1 MGHDK, CDR2 SYGVNS. The CDR3 reads CASSGLAGVGNTYEQYF. In DNA, the CDR3 is TGTGCCAGCAGTGGCCTAGCGGGAGTAGGGAACACATACGAGCAGTACTTC.